In this sample, the clone carrying this TCR beta chain turned up many times. The antigen remains undetermined. TCRdb redid the calling of the reads with MiXCR, one entry per CDR3 protein. The sample lists approximately 990,000 distinct CDR3 sequences, around 30% occurring once. Germline loops: CDR1 SGHTA, CDR2 FQGNSA. CDR3 length: 13 amino acids. Trimming took 6 bases from V and 0 from J, leaving 6 bases between them. The sample is drawn from a study of T cell repertoires in cytomegalovirus infection. Overall study findings and caveats: Clonotypes of TCR beta that were HLA-C-restricted and CMV-specific dominated the ex vivo response.

The J gene is TRBJ2-1, the V gene TRBV7-2, with D possibly being TRBD1 (6 bases). This TCR derives from a human donor in good health (CMV status not recorded). Some clones in this sample may be carry-over from other donors' samples. This sample comprised cultured CD8+ T cells from PBMCs, obtained from culture after CMV antigen stimulation. CDR3 coding DNA: TGTGCCAGCAGGGACAGCTCCTACAATGAGCAGTTCTTC. It codes for CASRDSSYNEQFF.